Each of the 20 T cell receptor beta chains below was sequenced from the same sample in a study of blood T cell repertoires in COVID-19 (dated by TCRdb to the early 2020s). Receptor amplification or capture employed the immunoSEQ multiplex PCR assay. TCRdb obtained this table from immuneACCESS and retained in-frame rearrangements with V and J assigned. These tables miss some clones; where compared with another copy, unresolved V genes account for less than half of the shortfall, and the remainder is unexplained. The sample table contains 200,000 to 300,000 clones; only one count was recorded for 85% of them. Of the sample, approximately 9.1% is held by the ten largest clones. The sample consisted of PBMCs or T cells enriched from blood (not recorded which). These receptors all come from a woman aged 45-59 years with acute COVID-19.

This clone was picked up a small number of times. The genes are TRBV4-1 and TRBJ1-1, with 9 bases matching TRBD1. Germline V gives CDR1 MGHRA, CDR2 YSYEKL. The CDR3 length is 15 residues. V lost 3 bases and J lost 6; bases outside the gene matches: 8. DNA of the CDR3: TGCGCCAGCAGCCACCTTGGGACAGGGAGGTCTGAAGCTTTCTTT. Amino acids: CASSHLGTGRSEAFF.

Comment on this clone: Other DNA sequences in the sample encode the same CDR3. The chain uses TRBV7-2 and TRBJ1-2; 8 bases fit TRBD1. V shed 4 bases and J 5 bases; nucleotides not matched to a gene: 6. The germline V gene has CDR1 SGHTA and CDR2 FQGNSA. The CDR3 consists of 14 residues. CDR3 sequence reads: CASSSDRGGYGYTF. In DNA form, the CDR3 reads TGTGCCAGCAGCTCAGACAGGGGAGGATATGGCTACACCTTC.

The gene calls are TRBV4-3 and TRBJ1-3, with D possibly TRBD1 on 6 matching bases. Germline V CDR1 and CDR2: LGHNA, YSLEER. This CDR3 contains 16 residues. The V and J ends lost 3 bases and 0 bases respectively, with 12 bases between them. The CDR3, as DNA: TGCGCCAGCAGCCAGGGGGCAGGGCCCTCTGGAAACACCATATATTTT. Protein sequence: CASSQGAGPSGNTIYF.

This rearrangement joins TRBV7-2 to TRBJ1-1, with 11 bases lining up with TRBD1. The CDR3 has 17 residues. Germline V gene sequence: CDR1 SGHTA, CDR2 FQGNSA. V trimming: 2 bases; J trimming: 1 base; junction bases outside the gene matches: 6. The CDR3 region is CASSLTRDRGGNTEAFF. The CDR3 DNA is TGTGCCAGCAGCTTAACCCGGGACAGGGGGGGGAACACTGAAGCTTTCTTT.

This chain joins TRBV9 and TRBJ1-2; perhaps TRBD1 as D (6 bases). With 4 bases removed from V and 4 bases from J, the gap between germline ends came to 14 bases. The CDR3 totals 14 residues. Looked up from germline, CDR1 is SGDLS and CDR2 is YYNGEE. DNA of the CDR3: TGTGCCAGCAGCAATGAGGGGGATTTCTATGGCTACACCTTC. Translation gives CASSNEGDFYGYTF.

V gene TRBV12-5 combines with J gene TRBJ2-7; 14 bases line up with TRBD2. J gave up 6 bases and V 10 bases, and 11 bases lay outside the gene matches. The CDR3 spans 15 residues. CDR1 is LGHNT and CDR2 is FRNRAP in the germline V gene. The CDR3 DNA reads TGTGCTACTGAATCTTCCGGGACTAGCGGGGGCGAGCAGTACTTC. Protein sequence: CATESSGTSGGEQYF.

This chain connects TRBV4-3 to TRBJ1-5, with D possibly TRBD1 on 5 matching bases. CDR1 and CDR2 from the germline V gene are LGHNA and YSLEER. The CDR3 contains 13 residues. The V gene lost 3 bases and the J gene lost 4 bases, with 7 bases spanning the gap. The DNA of the CDR3 is TGCGCCAGCAGCCAGCAGGGTAATCAGCCCCAGCATTTT. Its protein is CASSQQGNQPQHF.

The chain couples TRBV5-4 to TRBJ2-3; D perhaps matches TRBD2 (6 bases). The V end was cut by 0 bases, the J end by 1 base, with 9 bases between. CDR3 length equals 15 residues. Germline values: CDR1 SGHNT, CDR2 YYREEE (reference sequence). The CDR3 reads CASSLGTTRTDTQYF. The CDR3 DNA sequence: TGTGCCAGCAGCTTGGGGACTACGCGCACAGATACGCAGTATTTT.

The genes are TRBV9 and TRBJ1-5; D not resolved. The V end was cut by 3 bases, the J end by 2 bases, with 15 bases between. CDR3 length equals 16 residues. From germline, CDR1 is SGDLS and CDR2 YYNGEE. The CDR3 nucleotides are TGTGCCAGCAGCGGCCCAGAGGCACCCGGCAATCAGCCCCAGCATTTT. As protein: CASSGPEAPGNQPQHF. The full variable domain, its missing parts supplied by reference TRBV9 and TRBJ1-5, is DSGVTQTPKHLITATGQRVTLRCSPRSGDLSVYWYQQSLDQGLQFLIQYYNGEERAKGNILERFSAQQFPDLHSELNLSSLELGDSALYFCASSGPEAPGNQPQHFGDGTRLSIL.

In this sample, this clone turned up a few times. V and J are TRBV7-9 and TRBJ2-2; TRBD1 agrees at 7 bases. V was pared by 5 bases and J by 0 bases, with 15 bases of the junction left unmatched. The CDR3 has 19 residues. Germline loops: CDR1 SEHNR, CDR2 FQNEAQ (reference sequence). The CDR3, as DNA: TGTGCCAGCAGCCTTACCCGGACAGGTGCCCTCGCGAACACCGGGGAGCTGTTTTTT. Its translation: CASSLTRTGALANTGELFF.

There are a few counts of this clone. This chain joins TRBV7-2 and TRBJ1-1; no firm D call. Trimming left V 1 base short and J 4 bases short, with 13 bases between. Per the germline V gene, CDR1 is SGHTA and CDR2 is FQGNSA. CDR3 length: 15 amino acids. In DNA form, the CDR3 reads TGTGCCAGCAGCTTAGAGAGGGTGCGAGGCACTGAAGCTTTCTTT. Translating it yields CASSLERVRGTEAFF.

This clone was seen a handful of times. The J gene is TRBJ1-6, the V gene TRBV30; D unresolved. The length of the CDR3 is 13 residues. Trimming removed 5 bases from V and 6 bases from J, with 11 bases in between. Looked up from germline, CDR1 is GTSNPN and CDR2 is SVGIG (reference sequence). CDR3 residues: CAWSEQLNSPLHF. The DNA for the CDR3 is TGTGCCTGGTCGGAACAGCTTAATTCACCCCTCCACTTT.

This clone was recorded a few times. The gene calls are TRBV5-6 and TRBJ1-1; D gene ambiguous. Germline-derived CDR1 and CDR2 are SGHDT and YYEEEE. This CDR3 has 13 residues. Trimming pared 2 bases from V and 7 bases from J, leaving 12 bases between. CDR3 sequence (DNA): TGTGCCAGCAGCTTTTGGGGTCGGGGTGAAGCTTTCTTT. Translation: CASSFWGRGEAFF.

The chain employs TRBV4-1 and TRBJ1-5; 9 bases fit TRBD1. Germline CDR1 is MGHRA and CDR2 is YSYEKL. CDR3 length: 18 amino acids. Trimming cost V 1 base and J 11 bases; bases outside gene matches: 18. The CDR3 here is CASSQAMPGQGALLSQHF. In DNA, the CDR3 is TGCGCCAGCAGCCAAGCAATGCCGGGACAGGGCGCCTTACTGTCCCAGCATTTT.

V gene TRBV7-3 combines with J gene TRBJ2-3; 10 bases map to TRBD1. This CDR3 comprises 16 residues. Unmatched junction bases numbered 8, after V lost 1 base and J lost 7 bases. Germline values: CDR1 SGHTA, CDR2 FQGTGA. The DNA of the CDR3 is TGTGCCAGCAGCTTAAGGGGCGGGACAGGGGTACATACGCAGTATTTT. As protein: CASSLRGGTGVHTQYF.

V and J are TRBV18 and TRBJ1-1; no firm D call. The CDR3 runs to 13 residues. V was cut by 6 bases and J by 5 bases, with 13 bases left in between. CDR1 KGHSH and CDR2 LQKENI come from the germline V gene. The CDR3 sequence: CASSTTGGTEAFF. The DNA for the CDR3 is TGTGCCAGCTCCACGACGGGTGGAACTGAAGCTTTCTTT.

The chain is built from TRBV19 and TRBJ1-4; TRBD1 matches at 8 bases. V dropped 7 bases and J dropped 3; count of bases not matched to a gene: 10. Germline CDR1 LNHDA, CDR2 SQIVND (reference sequence). CDR3 length: 16 amino acids. The DNA of the CDR3 is TGTGCCAGTAACGACAGGGGTCTCCCTCCTAATGAAAAACTGTTTTTT. Translated, it gives CASNDRGLPPNEKLFF.

V gene TRBV24-1 combines with J gene TRBJ2-2, with 9 nucleotides matching TRBD1. This CDR3 is 14 amino acids long. Germline values: CDR1 KGHDR, CDR2 SFDVKD. Germline trimming cut 9 bases from V and 7 bases from J; bases unmatched to any gene: 8. The CDR3 DNA reads TGTGCCACCTCAGACAGGGGGTCGAGCGGGGAGCTGTTTTTT. Translated, it gives CATSDRGSSGELFF.

The J gene is TRBJ1-6, the V gene TRBV7-2; no definite D call. The germline V gene encodes CDR1 SGHTA and CDR2 FQGNSA. The ends were cut back, 5 bases at V and 7 bases at J, with 12 bases in the middle. The CDR3 has 14 amino acids. The DNA of the CDR3 is TGTGCCAGCAGCGCCCAGGTTCTCAATTCACCCCTCCACTTT. It yields the protein CASSAQVLNSPLHF.

V is TRBV30 and J is TRBJ1-3; D remains unclear. The length of the CDR3 is 14 residues. V dropped 2 bases and J dropped 2 bases, with 10 bases sitting between them. Germline V lookup: CDR1 GTSNPN, CDR2 SVGIG (reference sequence). In DNA form, the CDR3 reads TGTGCCTGGAGTCGAGGTCTGCCTGGAAACACCATATATTTT. This codes for CAWSRGLPGNTIYF. Using reference TRBV30 and TRBJ1-3 for the parts outside the CDR3, the full variable domain is SQTIHQWPATLVQPVGSPLSLECTVEGTSNPNLYWYRQAAGRGLQLLFYSVGIGQISSEVPQNLSASRPQDRQFILSSKKLLLSDSGFYLCAWSRGLPGNTIYFGEGSWLTVV.